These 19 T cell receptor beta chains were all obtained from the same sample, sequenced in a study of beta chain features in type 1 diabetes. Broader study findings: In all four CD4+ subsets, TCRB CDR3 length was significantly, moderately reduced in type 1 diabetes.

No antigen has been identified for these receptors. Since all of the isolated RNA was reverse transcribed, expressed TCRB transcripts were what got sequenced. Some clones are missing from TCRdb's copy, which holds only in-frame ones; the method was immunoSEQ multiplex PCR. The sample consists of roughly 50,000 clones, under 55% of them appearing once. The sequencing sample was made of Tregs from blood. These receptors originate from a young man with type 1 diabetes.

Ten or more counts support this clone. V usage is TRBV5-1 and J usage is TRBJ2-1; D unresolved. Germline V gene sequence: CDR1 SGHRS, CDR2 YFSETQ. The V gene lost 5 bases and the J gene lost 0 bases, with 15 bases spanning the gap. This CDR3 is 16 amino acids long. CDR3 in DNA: TGCGCCAGCAGGACGGCGGTTTCGAGCTCCTACAATGAGCAGTTCTTC. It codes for CASRTAVSSSYNEQFF. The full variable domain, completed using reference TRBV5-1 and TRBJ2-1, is KAGVTQTPRYLIKTRGQQVTLSCSPISGHRSVSWYQQTPGQGLQFLFEYFSETQRNKGNFPGRFSGRQFSNSRSEMNVSTLELGDSALYLCASRTAVSSSYNEQFFGPGTRLTVL.

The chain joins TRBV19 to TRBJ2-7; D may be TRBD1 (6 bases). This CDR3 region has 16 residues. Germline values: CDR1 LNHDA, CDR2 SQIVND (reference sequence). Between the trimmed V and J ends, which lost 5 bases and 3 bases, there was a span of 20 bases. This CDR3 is CASSSSPRTANYEQYF. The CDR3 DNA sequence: TGTGCCAGTAGTTCGTCCCCCCGGACAGCCAACTACGAGCAGTACTTC.

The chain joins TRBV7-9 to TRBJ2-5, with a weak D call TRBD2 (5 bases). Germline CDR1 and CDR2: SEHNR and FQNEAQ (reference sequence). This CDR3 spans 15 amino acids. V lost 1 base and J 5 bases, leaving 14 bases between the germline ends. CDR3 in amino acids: CASSLELRSGETQYF. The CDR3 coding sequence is TGTGCCAGCAGCTTAGAGTTGAGATCGGGGGAGACCCAGTACTTC.

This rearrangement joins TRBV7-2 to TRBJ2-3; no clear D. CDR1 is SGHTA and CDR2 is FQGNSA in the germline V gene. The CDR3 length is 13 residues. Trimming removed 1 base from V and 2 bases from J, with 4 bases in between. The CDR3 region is CASSLVITDTQYF. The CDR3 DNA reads TGTGCCAGCAGCTTAGTCATCACAGATACGCAGTATTTT.

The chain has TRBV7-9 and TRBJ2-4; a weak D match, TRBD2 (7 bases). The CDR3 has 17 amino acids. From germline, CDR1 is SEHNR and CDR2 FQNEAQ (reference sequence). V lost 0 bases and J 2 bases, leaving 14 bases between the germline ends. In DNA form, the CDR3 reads TGTGCCAGCAGCTTAGCGGGCGGGGGCTCGACCAAAAACATTCAGTACTTC. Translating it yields CASSLAGGGSTKNIQYF. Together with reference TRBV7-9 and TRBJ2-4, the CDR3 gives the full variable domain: DTGVSQNPRHKITKRGQNVTFRCDPISEHNRLYWYRQTLGQGPEFLTYFQNEAQLEKSRLLSDRFSAERPKGSFSTLEIQRTEQGDSAMYLCASSLAGGGSTKNIQYFGAGTRLSVL.

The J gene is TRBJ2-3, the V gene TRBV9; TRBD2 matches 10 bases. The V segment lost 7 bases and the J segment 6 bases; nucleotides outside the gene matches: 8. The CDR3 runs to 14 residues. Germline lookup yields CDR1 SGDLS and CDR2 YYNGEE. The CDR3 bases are TGTGCCAGCGGACTAGCGGAAGCGGGCGATACGCAGTATTTT. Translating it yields CASGLAEAGDTQYF.

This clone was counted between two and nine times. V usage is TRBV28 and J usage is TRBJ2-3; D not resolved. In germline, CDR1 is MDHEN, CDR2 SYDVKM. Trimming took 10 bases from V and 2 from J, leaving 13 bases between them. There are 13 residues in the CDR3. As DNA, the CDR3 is TGTGCCACGCATAATCCCTACACAGATACGCAGTATTTT. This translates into CATHNPYTDTQYF.

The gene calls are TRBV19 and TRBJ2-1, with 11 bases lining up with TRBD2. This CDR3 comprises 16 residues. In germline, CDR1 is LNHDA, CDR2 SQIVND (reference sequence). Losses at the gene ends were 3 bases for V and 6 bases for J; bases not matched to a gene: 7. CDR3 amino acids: CASSISSGTSGNEQFF. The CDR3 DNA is TGTGCCAGTAGTATCTCCTCCGGGACTAGCGGCAATGAGCAGTTCTTC. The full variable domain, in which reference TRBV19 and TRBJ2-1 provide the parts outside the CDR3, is DGGITQSPKYLFRKEGQNVTLSCEQNLNHDAMYWYRQDPGQGLRLIYYSQIVNDFQKGDIAEGYSVSREKKESFPLTVTSAQKNPTAFYLCASSISSGTSGNEQFFGPGTRLTVL.

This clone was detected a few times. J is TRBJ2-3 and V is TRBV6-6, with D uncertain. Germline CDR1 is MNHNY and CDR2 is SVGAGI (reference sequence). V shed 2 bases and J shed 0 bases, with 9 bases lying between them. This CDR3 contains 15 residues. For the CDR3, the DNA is TGTGCCAGCAGTTACGTGGCCGTTAGCACAGATACGCAGTATTTT. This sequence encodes CASSYVAVSTDTQYF.

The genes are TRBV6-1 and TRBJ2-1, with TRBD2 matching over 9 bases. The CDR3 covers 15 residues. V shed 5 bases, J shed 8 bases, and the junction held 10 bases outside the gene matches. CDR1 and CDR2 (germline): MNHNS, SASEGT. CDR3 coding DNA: TGTGCCAGCAGTAGCCCGGGACTAGCACACGATGAGCAGTTCTTC. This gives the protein CASSSPGLAHDEQFF.

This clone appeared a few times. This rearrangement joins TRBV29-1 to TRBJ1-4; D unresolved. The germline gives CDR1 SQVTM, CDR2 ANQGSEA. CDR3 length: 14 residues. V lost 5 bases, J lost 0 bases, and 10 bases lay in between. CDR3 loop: CSVQEVTTNEKLFF. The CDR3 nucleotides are TGCAGCGTTCAGGAAGTTACAACTAATGAAAAACTGTTTTTT.

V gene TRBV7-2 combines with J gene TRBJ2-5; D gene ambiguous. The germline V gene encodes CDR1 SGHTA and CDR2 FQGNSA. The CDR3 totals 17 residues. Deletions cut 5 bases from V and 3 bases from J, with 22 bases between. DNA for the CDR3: TGTGCCAGCAGCAACGACCTTGCTCGCGGTGTTAAAGAGACCCAGTACTTC. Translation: CASSNDLARGVKETQYF. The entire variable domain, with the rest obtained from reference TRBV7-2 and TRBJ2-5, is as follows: GAGVSQSPSNKVTEKGKDVELRCDPISGHTALYWYRQSLGQGLEFLIYFQGNSAPDKSGLPSDRFSAERTGGSVSTLTIQRTQQEDSAVYLCASSNDLARGVKETQYFGPGTRLLVL.

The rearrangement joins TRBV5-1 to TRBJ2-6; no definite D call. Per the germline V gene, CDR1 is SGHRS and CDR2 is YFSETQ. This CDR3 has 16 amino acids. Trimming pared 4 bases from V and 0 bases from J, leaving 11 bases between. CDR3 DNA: TGCGCCAGCAGCCCACTTGATCTCTCTGGGGCCAACGTCCTGACTTTC. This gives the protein CASSPLDLSGANVLTF.

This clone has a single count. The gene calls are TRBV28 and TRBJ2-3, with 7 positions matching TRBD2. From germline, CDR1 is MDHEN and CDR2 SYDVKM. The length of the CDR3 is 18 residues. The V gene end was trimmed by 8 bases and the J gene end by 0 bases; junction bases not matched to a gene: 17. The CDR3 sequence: CASFTPSQRGRSTDTQYF. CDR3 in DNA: TGTGCCAGCTTCACACCCTCCCAGCGCGGGAGAAGCACAGATACGCAGTATTTT.

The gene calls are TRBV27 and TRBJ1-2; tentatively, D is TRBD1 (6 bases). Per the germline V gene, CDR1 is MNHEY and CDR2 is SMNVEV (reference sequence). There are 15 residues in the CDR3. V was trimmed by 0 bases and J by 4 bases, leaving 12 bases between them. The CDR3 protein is CASSLSGGRVYGYTF. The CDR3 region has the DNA TGTGCCAGCAGTTTATCGGGGGGGCGGGTCTATGGCTACACCTTC.

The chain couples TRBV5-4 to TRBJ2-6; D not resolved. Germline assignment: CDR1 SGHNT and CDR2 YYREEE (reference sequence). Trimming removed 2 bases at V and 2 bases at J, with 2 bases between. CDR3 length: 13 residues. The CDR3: CASSFTGANVLTF. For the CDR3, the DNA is TGTGCCAGCAGCTTTACTGGGGCCAACGTCCTGACTTTC. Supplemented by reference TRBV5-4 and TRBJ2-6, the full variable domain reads ETGVTQSPTHLIKTRGQQVTLRCSSQSGHNTVSWYQQALGQGPQFIFQYYREEENGRGNFPPRFSGLQFPNYSSELNVNALELDDSALYLCASSFTGANVLTFGAGSRLTVL.

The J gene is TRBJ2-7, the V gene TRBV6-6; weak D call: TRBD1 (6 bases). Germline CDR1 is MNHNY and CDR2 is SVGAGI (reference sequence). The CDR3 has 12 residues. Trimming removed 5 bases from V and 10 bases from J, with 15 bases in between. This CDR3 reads CASSGSQGDQYF. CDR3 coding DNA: TGTGCCAGCAGTGGCTCACAGGGAGATCAGTACTTC.

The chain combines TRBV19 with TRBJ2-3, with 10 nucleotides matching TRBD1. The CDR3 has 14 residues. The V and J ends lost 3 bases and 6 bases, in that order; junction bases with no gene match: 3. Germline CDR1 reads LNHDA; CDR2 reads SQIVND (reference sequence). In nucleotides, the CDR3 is TGTGCCAGTAGTATGACAGGGGGCTCGGATACGCAGTATTTT. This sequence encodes CASSMTGGSDTQYF.

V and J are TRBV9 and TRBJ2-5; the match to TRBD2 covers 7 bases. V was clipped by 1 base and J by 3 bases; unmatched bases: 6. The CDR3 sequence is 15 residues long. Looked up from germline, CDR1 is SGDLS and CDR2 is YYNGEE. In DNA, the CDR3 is TGTGCCAGCAGCGTAAATTCTGGGGGGGAAGAGACCCAGTACTTC. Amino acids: CASSVNSGGEETQYF.